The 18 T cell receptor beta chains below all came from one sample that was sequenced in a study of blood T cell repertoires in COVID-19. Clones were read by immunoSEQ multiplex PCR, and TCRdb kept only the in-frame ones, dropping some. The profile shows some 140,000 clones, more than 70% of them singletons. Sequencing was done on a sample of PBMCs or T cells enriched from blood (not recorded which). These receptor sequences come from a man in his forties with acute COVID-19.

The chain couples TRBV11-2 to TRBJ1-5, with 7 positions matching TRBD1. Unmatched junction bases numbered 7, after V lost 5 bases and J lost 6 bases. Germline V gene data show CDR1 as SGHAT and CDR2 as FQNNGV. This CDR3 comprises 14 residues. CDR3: CASSLTGARQPQHF. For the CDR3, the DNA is TGTGCCAGCAGCCTCACAGGGGCCCGTCAGCCCCAGCATTTT.

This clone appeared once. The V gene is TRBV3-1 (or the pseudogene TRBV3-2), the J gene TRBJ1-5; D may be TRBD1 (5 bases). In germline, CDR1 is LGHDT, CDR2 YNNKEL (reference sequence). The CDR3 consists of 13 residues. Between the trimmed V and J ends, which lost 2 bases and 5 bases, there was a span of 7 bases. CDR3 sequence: CASSQSRDQPQHF. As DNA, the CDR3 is TGTGCCAGCAGCCAATCCAGGGATCAGCCCCAGCATTTT.

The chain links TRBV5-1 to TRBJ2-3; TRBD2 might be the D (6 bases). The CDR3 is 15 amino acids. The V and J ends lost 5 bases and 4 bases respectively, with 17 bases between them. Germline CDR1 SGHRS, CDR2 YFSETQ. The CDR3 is CASSQEGRLADTQYF. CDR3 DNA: TGCGCCAGCAGTCAGGAGGGCCGGCTAGCAGATACGCAGTATTTT.

The DNA for the CDR3 is TGTGCCAGCAGGAAACAGGGTGGCACAGATACGCAGTATTTT. Translation gives CASRKQGGTDTQYF. J is TRBJ2-3 and V is TRBV2; a weak D match, TRBD1 (6 bases). Germline CDR1 SNHLY, CDR2 FYNNEI. V lost 6 bases to trimming and J lost 1 base, with 11 bases between them. The CDR3 has 14 amino acids.

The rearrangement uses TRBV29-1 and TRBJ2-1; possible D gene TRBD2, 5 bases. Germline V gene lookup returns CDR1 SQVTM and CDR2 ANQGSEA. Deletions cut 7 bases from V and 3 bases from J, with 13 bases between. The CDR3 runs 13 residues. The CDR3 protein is CSGFGRGYNEQFF. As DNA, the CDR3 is TGCAGCGGGTTCGGCCGGGGCTACAATGAGCAGTTCTTC.

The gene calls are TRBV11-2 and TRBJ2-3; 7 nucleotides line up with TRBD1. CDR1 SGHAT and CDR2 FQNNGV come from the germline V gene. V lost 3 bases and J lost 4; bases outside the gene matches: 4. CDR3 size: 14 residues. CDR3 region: CASSLVGGADTQYF. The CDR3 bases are TGTGCCAGCAGCTTGGTAGGGGGCGCAGATACGCAGTATTTT.

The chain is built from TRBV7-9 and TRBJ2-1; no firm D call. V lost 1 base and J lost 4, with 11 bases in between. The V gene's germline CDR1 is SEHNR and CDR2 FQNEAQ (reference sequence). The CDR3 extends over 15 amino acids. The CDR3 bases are TGTGCCAGCAGCTTAGTGGTCGGGTTTTACAATGAGCAGTTCTTC. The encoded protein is CASSLVVGFYNEQFF.

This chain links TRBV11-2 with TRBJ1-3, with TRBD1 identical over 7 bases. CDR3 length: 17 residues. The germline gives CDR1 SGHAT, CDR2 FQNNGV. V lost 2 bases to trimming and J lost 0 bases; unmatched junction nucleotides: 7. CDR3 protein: CASSLTGTASSGNTIYF. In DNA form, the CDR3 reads TGTGCCAGCAGCTTAACCGGGACAGCAAGCTCTGGAAACACCATATATTTT.

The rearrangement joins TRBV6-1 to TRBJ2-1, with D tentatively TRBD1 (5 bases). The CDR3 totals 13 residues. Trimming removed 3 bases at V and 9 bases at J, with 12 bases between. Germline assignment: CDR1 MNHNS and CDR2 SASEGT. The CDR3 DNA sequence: TGTGCCAGCAGTGAGGGCAGGGCCGGTGAGCAGTTCTTC. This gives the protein CASSEGRAGEQFF.

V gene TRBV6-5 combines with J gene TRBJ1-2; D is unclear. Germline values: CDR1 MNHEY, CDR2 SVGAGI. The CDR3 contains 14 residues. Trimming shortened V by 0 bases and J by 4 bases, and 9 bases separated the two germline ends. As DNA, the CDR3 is TGTGCCAGCAGTTACTCGACTCGGTCCTATGGCTACACCTTC. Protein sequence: CASSYSTRSYGYTF.

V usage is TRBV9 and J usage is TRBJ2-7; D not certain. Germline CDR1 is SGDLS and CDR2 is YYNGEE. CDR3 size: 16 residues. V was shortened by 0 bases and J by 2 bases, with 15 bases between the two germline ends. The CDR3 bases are TGTGCCAGCAGCGTAGGTCCGGCACAGAACCCCTACGAGCAGTACTTC. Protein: CASSVGPAQNPYEQYF.

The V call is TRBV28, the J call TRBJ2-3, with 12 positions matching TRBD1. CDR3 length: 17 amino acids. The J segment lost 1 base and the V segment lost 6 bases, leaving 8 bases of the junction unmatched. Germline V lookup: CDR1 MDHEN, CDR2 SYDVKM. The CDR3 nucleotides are TGTGCCAGCAGCGGGACAGGGGGCGCTGGGGGCACAGATACGCAGTATTTT. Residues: CASSGTGGAGGTDTQYF.

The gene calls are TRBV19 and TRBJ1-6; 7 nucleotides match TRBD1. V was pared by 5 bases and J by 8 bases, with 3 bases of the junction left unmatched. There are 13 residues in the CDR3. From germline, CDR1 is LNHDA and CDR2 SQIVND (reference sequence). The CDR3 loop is CASSGQEYSPLHF. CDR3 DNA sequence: TGTGCCAGTAGTGGACAGGAATATTCACCCCTCCACTTT.

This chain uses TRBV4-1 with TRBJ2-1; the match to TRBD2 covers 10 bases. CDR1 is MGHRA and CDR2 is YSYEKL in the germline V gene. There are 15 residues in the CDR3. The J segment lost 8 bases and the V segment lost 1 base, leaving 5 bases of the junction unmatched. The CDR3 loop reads CASSQGPAGGDEQFF. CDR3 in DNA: TGCGCCAGCAGCCAAGGTCCAGCGGGGGGGGATGAGCAGTTCTTC.

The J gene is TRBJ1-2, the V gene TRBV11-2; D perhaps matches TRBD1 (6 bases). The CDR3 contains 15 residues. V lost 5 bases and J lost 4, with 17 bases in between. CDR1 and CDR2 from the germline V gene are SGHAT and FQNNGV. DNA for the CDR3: TGTGCCAGCAGCAAGGGGCAGGGGAAGGCCTATGGCTACACCTTC. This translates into CASSKGQGKAYGYTF.

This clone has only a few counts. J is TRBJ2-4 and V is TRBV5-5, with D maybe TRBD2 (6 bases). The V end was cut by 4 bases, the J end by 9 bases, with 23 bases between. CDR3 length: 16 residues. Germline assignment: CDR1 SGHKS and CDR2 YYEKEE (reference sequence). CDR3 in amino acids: CASSLTGTEAFGIQYF. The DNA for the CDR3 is TGTGCCAGCAGCCTGACCGGGACTGAAGCCTTTGGCATTCAGTACTTC.

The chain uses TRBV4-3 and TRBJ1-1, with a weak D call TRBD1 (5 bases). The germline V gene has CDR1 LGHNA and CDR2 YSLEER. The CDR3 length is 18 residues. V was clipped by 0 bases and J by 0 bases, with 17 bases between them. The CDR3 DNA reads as TGCGCCAGCAGCCAAGATTACAGTAGGGGCCTGATGAACACTGAAGCTTTCTTT. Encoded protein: CASSQDYSRGLMNTEAFF.

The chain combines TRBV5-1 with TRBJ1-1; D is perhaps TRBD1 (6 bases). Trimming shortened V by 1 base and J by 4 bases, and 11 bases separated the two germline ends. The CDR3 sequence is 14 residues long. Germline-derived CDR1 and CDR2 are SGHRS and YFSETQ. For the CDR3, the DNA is TGCGCCAGCAGCTTGCAAGGGGGAAGCACTGAAGCTTTCTTT. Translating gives CASSLQGGSTEAFF.